In its sample, the clone carrying this T cell receptor beta chain was seen a few times. Its specificity is unknown. The germline V gene has CDR1 MNHNY and CDR2 SVGAGI (reference sequence). The CDR3 spans 15 residues. The V segment lost 5 bases and the J segment 7 bases; nucleotides outside the gene matches: 11. The assay was immunoSEQ multiplex PCR, and TCRdb's table has in-frame clones only and misses some. The sample shows approximately 50,000 clones, around 83% of them seen only once. The time point was: pretreatment peripheral blood. The entry originates in a study of PD-L1 blockade in urothelial cancer. Across the study: Patients had undergone 0 to 3 prior chemotherapy regimens. At 6 weeks and at 3 weeks (second dose) after treatment start, blood was analyzed. Findings and caveats of the study: It was durable-benefit patients whose tumor-associated blood clones expanded more at 3 weeks.

The rearrangement joins TRBV6-6 to TRBJ1-5; 7 bases map to TRBD1. This receptor was identified in a man aged 55 to 70 with urothelial cancer. This sample comprised PBMCs, obtained around atezolizumab (anti-PD-L1) treatment. This chain's CDR3 is CASSGQTGNKQPQHF. CDR3 nucleotides: TGTGCCAGCAGTGGACAGACAGGGAATAAACAGCCCCAGCATTTT.